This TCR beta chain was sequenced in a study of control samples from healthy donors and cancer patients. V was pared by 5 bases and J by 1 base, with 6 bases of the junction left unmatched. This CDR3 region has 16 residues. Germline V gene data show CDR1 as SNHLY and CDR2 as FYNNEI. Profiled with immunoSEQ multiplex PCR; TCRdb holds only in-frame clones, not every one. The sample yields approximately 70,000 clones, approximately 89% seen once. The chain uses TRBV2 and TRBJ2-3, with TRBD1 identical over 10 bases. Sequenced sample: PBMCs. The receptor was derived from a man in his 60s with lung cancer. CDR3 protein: CASSWFDRGRTDTQYF. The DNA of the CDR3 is TGTGCCAGCAGTTGGTTCGACAGGGGGCGCACAGATACGCAGTATTTT.